This is a list of T cell receptor beta chains from one sample in a study of neurological immune-mediated disorders. Each CDR3 protein is one row after TCRdb ran MiXCR on the 5' RACE reads. The sample holds tens of thousands of distinct CDR3 sequences; around 10% are singletons and the top ten take approximately 4.1%. The sequenced sample consisted of CD4+ T cells from blood. The receptors derive from a woman under 40 with HTLV-1-associated myelopathy (HAM/TSP). CDR3s leave out the opening cysteine and the closing phenylalanine or tryptophan.

j_call | v_call | cdr3_aa
TRBJ1-4 | TRBV7-9 | ASSLGQVGEKLF
TRBJ2-3 | TRBV5-1 | ASSRTGTSGTDTQY
TRBJ2-5 | TRBV30 | AWSGGFQETQY
TRBJ2-7 | TRBV5-1 | ASSFQGNSYEQY
TRBJ2-6 | TRBV20-1 | SASPDRGKISGANVLT
TRBJ2-3 | TRBV6-1 | ASSTPGTGELTDTQY
TRBJ2-7 | TRBV12-3/TRBV12-4 | ASSPDRGGYYEQY
TRBJ2-3 | TRBV7-2 | ASSSDSGGATNTQY
TRBJ1-2 | TRBV3-1 | ASSRGGGYT
TRBJ1-5 | TRBV5-4 | ASSADGRPGKSQPQH
TRBJ2-7 | TRBV7-8 | ASSSARASGSYEQY
TRBJ2-7 | TRBV3-1 | ASSQDLQTARGIYEQY
TRBJ2-1 | TRBV11-2 | ASSHRQDYNEQF
TRBJ2-1 | TRBV5-5 | ASSFTAGSVGEQF
TRBJ2-3 | TRBV7-2 | ASSLRRGGADTQY
TRBJ1-1 | TRBV5-1 | ASSLVGLGRGGHTEAF
TRBJ1-3 | TRBV19 | ASSTGGGANTIY
TRBJ1-2 | TRBV7-9 | ASSLEGGGYGYT
TRBJ1-5 | TRBV20-1 | SASVPGDYQPQH
TRBJ1-5 | TRBV27 | ASSLVGGTGGSRNQPQH
TRBJ2-3 | TRBV4-2 | ASSQEVGRGGTQY
TRBJ1-1 | TRBV29-1 | SVVGGNTEAF
TRBJ1-2 | TRBV10-2 | ASSLHRQGGNYGYT
TRBJ2-3 | TRBV20-1 | SATLAGGDTDTQY
TRBJ2-3 | TRBV5-1 | ASSSGQGALDTQY
TRBJ1-4 | TRBV7-9 | ASSARGRTNEKLF
TRBJ2-5 | TRBV10-3 | AISAQLETQY
TRBJ2-1 | TRBV10-3 | AISVVRGPYNEQF
TRBJ1-2 | TRBV5-1 | ASTDPGQGSSGYT
TRBJ1-2 | TRBV20-1 | SAPVTGGSKGGYT
TRBJ2-3 | TRBV3-1 | ASSLPGTGEGDTQY
TRBJ2-7 | TRBV20-1 | SARDIRDSYEQY
TRBJ2-1 | TRBV20-1 | SAAVSYNEQF
TRBJ2-2 | TRBV20-1 | SARGQAVSTTGELF
TRBJ1-6 | TRBV5-1 | ASSDRGFPGSPLH
TRBJ2-3 | TRBV12-3/TRBV12-4 | ASSPRGSGGTDTQY
TRBJ1-3 | TRBV7-2 | ASSLGGRGSGNTIY
TRBJ1-1 | TRBV20-1 | SARAYRAMNTEAF
TRBJ1-1 | TRBV27 | ASNPGQGAWAEAF
TRBJ1-2 | TRBV5-1 | ASSFNPGTGSYGYT
TRBJ2-7 | TRBV20-1 | SATSAGTSGGYQQY
TRBJ2-1 | TRBV10-3 | AISESSYEQF
TRBJ2-2 | TRBV20-1 | SAPRGTGELF
TRBJ1-2 | TRBV7-9 | ASSLRGQHYT
TRBJ1-6 | TRBV5-1 | ASSLGQANSPLH
TRBJ1-2 | TRBV20-1 | SAQTGPQGDYGYT
TRBJ2-7 | TRBV20-1 | SASSAGTSGGVEQY
TRBJ2-7 | TRBV30 | AWSEGQGPTYEQY
TRBJ2-3 | TRBV29-1 | SVGLSGPDTQY
TRBJ2-3 | TRBV27 | ASNRRGGTDTQY
TRBJ1-2 | TRBV5-5 | ASSAGPSNYGYT
TRBJ2-1 | TRBV4-1 | ASSGGLSYNERF
TRBJ1-5 | TRBV24-1 | ATSDTGQGTQPQH
TRBJ2-7 | TRBV5-1 | ASSLQGESSYEQY
TRBJ1-5 | TRBV12-3/TRBV12-4 | ASSLSAGSNQPQH
TRBJ2-6 | TRBV24-1 | ATSDDSGLGANVLT
TRBJ2-1 | TRBV6-2/TRBV6-3 | ASRGGANDNYNEQF
TRBJ2-2 | TRBV9 | ASSGRGSNTGELF
TRBJ1-1 | TRBV5-1 | ASSLRGGNTEAF
TRBJ1-2 | TRBV20-1 | SAAGQGDYGYT